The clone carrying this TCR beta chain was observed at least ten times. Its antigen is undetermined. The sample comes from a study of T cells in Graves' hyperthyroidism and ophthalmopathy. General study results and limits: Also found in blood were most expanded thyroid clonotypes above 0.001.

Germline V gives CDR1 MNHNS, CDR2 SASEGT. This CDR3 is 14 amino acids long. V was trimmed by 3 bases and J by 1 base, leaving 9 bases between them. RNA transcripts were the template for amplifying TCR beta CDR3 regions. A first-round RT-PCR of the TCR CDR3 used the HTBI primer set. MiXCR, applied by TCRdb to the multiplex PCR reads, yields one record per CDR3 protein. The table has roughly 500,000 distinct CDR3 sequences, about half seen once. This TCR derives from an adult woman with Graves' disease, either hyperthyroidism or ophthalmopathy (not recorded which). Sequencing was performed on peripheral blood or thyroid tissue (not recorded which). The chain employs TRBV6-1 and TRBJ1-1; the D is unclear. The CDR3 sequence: CASSEIGRNTEAFF. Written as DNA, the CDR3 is TGTGCCAGCAGTGAGATTGGACGGAACACTGAAGCTTTCTTT.